This T cell receptor (beta chain) emerged from a study of radiotherapy plus CTLA-4 blockade in lung cancer. This CDR3 comprises 16 residues. The V gene's germline CDR1 is SQVTM and CDR2 ANQGSEA. The ends were cut back, 8 bases at V and 4 bases at J, with 25 bases in the middle. Study conclusions and caveats: Once radiotherapy plus ipilimumab had been given, TCR clones derived from tumor expanded in blood.

Repertoires were generated with immunoSEQ multiplex PCR, while TCRdb's copy carries only in-frame clones and drops some. This sample carries roughly 75,000 clones, about 79% of them seen once, and the ten largest clones take over 20%. As concerns this clone: Its antigen is not identified.

V is TRBV29-1 and J is TRBJ2-3, with D possibly TRBD2 on 5 matching bases. The specimen was peripheral blood, collected from a patient treated with radiotherapy plus ipilimumab. The source is a human donor with non-small cell lung cancer whose response to radiotherapy plus ipilimumab could not be evaluated. Some clones in this sample may be carry-over from other donors' samples. The CDR3 is CSFPKAPGRVSDTQYF. The CDR3 nucleotides are TGCAGCTTTCCGAAGGCTCCGGGAAGGGTTTCAGATACGCAGTATTTT.